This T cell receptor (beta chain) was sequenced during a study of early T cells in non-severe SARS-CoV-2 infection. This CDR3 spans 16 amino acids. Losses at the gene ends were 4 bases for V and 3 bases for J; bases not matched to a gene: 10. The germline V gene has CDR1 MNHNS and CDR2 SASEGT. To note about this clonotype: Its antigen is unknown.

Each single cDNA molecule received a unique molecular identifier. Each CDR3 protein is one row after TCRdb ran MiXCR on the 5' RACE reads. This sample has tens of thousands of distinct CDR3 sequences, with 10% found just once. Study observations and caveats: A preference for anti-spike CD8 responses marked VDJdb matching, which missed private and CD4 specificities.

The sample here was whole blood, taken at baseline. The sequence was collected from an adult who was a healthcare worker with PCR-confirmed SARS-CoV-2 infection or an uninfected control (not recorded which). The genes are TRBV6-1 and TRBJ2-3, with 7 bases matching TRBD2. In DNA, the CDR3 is TGTGCCAGCAGTGTCCAGGGTAGCGGGCGGACAGATACGCAGTATTTT. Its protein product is CASSVQGSGRTDTQYF.